The 2 T cell receptor beta chains in this list originate from one sample, sequenced in a study of cytomegalovirus exposure and HLA in healthy donors (dated 2017 in TCRdb). Library method: the immunoSEQ multiplex PCR assay. For the multiplex PCR, a mixture combining 60 forward primers for TCR Vbeta segments and 13 reverse primers for TCR Jbeta segments was used. TCRdb stores this immuneACCESS table with in-frame sequences only. Part of the clones is absent; in the studies checked, under half of the shortfall reflects unresolved V genes, and no reason is known for the rest. Recorded for this sample are tens of thousands of clones; 81% of them occurred a single time. The ten largest clones represent approximately 1.2% of the sample. Sequences were obtained from PBMCs. Every receptor here comes from a girl aged 2 to 10 in good health and CMV-seropositive.

This clone came up once. This chain connects TRBV7-2 to TRBJ1-5; D remains unclear. This CDR3 has 16 residues. V lost 3 bases and J 2 bases, leaving 14 bases between the germline ends. The V gene's germline CDR1 is SGHTA and CDR2 FQGNSA. CDR3 amino acids: CASSFPRGQGNQPQHF. The DNA for the CDR3 is TGTGCCAGCAGCTTTCCCCGGGGTCAAGGCAATCAGCCCCAGCATTTT.

The table lists this clone with a few counts. The chain couples TRBV30 to TRBJ2-1; 11 positions agree with TRBD1. The CDR3 runs to 15 residues. Trimming took 6 bases from V and 3 from J; bases not matched to a gene: 7. The germline gives CDR1 GTSNPN, CDR2 SVGIG (reference sequence). This CDR3 reads CACPRTGGDYNEQFF. The CDR3 DNA is TGTGCCTGCCCTAGGACAGGGGGCGACTACAATGAGCAGTTCTTC.